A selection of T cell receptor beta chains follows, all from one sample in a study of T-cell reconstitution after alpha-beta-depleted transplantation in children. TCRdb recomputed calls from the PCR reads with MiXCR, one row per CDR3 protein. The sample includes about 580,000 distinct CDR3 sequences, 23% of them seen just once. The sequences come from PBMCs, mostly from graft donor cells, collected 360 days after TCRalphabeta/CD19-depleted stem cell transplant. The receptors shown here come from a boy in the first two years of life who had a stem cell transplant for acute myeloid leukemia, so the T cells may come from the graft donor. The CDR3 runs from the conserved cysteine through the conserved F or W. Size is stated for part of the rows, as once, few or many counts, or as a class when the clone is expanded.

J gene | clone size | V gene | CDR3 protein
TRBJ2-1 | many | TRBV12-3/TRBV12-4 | CASSFAILLPQFF
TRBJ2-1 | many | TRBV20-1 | CSARETGRYEQFF
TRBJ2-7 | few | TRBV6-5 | CASSYDRVSSYEQYF
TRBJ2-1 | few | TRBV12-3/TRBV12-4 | CASSLTVFYNEQFF
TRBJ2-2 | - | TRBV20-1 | CSASPGASNTGELFF
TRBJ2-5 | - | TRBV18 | CASSPGLKETQYF
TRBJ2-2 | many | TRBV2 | CASSLGGSDTGELFF
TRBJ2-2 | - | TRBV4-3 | CASSQEGLAMAGELFF
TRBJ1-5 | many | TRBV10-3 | CAISAGASNQPQHF
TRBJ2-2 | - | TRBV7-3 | CASSSTTGTSGGNTGELFF
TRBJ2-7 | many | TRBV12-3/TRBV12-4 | CASSPRLDSSYEQYF
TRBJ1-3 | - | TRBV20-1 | CSASGVPGNTIYF
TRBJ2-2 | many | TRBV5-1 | CASSLAGLPGELFF
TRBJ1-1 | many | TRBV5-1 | CASSPLPAKNTEAFF
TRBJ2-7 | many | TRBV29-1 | CSAWEGDRYEQYF
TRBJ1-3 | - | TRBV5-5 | CASSSNTGYSGNTIYF
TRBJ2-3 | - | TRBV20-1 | CSARVDSVLGTDTQYF
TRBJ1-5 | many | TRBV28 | CASSWGGGGGNQPQHF
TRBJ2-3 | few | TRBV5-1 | CASSWGDNTDTQYF
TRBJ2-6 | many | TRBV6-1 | CASSDQKTGPSSGANVLTF
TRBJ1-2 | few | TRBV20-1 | CSARDPRRTVNYGYTF
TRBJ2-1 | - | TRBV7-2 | CASSSTGTDYNEQFF
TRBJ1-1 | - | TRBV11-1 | CASSRAQGRNTEAFF
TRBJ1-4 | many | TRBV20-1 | CSARDVKGEKLFF
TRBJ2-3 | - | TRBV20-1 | CSGRGATDTQYF
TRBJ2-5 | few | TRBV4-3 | CASSQDAARAQETQYF
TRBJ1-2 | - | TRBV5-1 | CASSFGTEYGYTF
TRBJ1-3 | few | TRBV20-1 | CSAWGGTLSGNTIYF
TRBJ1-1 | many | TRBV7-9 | CASSSQANTEAFF
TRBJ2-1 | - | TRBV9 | CASSVGGRNEQFF
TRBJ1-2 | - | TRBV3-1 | CASSHFPGYGYTF
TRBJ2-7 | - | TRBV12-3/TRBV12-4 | CASSFGVGYEQYF
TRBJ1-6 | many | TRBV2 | CASSEGGQGFSPLHF
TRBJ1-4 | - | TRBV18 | CASSPTRTAHNEKLFF
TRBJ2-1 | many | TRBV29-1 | CSVEGKGKNEQFF
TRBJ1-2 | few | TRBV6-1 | CASRPWRDGDGYTF
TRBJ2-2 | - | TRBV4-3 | CASSQIAGTNTGELFF
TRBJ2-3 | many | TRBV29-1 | CSVEPRGGLTDTQYF
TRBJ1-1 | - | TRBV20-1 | CSATLLKSWNTEAFF
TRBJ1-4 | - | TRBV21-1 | CASSNPGPPTQKEREKLFF
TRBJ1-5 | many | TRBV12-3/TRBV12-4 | CASQRRGGQPQHF